The rows below give T cell receptor beta chains drawn from one sample of a study of cytomegalovirus exposure and HLA in healthy donors. The data were produced by immunoSEQ multiplex PCR, yet TCRdb's version contains in-frame clones alone and is incomplete. This table has some 130,000 clones, just over 75% appearing once. Sequencing input: PBMCs. All receptors come from a woman aged 45 to 65 in good health and CMV-seronegative. Each CDR3 is given with its conserved first and last residue. A D gene is named only where the DNA matches it firmly. Only some rows state a clone size, as once, few, many or a class for expanded clones.

j_call v_call clone_size d_call cdr3_length cdr3_aa cdr3_nt
TRBJ1-4 TRBV5-1 once TRBD1 16 CASSLGQGIIDEKLFF TGCGCCAGCAGCTTGGGACAGGGGATCATTGATGAAAAACTGTTTTTT
TRBJ1-4 TRBV19 few . 11 CASSTGEKLFF TGTGCCAGTAGTACCGGTGAAAAACTGTTTTTT
TRBJ1-2 TRBV5-4 . . 13 CASSPASGGGYTF TGTGCCAGCAGCCCCGCCTCAGGTGGGGGCTACACCTTC
TRBJ1-2 TRBV6-5 . . 14 CASSPTGGSYGYTF TGTGCCAGCAGCCCCACCGGGGGGAGCTATGGCTACACCTTC
TRBJ2-1 TRBV7-3 . TRBD2 16 CASSLSSGRLVNEQFF TGTGCCAGCAGCTTAAGTAGCGGGAGGCTCGTTAATGAGCAGTTCTTC
TRBJ2-4 TRBV7-2 . . 13 CASSGLAKNIQYF TGTGCCAGCAGCGGACTAGCCAAAAACATTCAGTACTTC
TRBJ1-1 TRBV2 . TRBD1 16 CASRITPGTGATEAFF TGTGCCAGCAGGATAACCCCCGGGACAGGGGCCACTGAAGCTTTCTTT
TRBJ1-2 TRBV6-4 few . 13 CASSEGEASGYTF TGTGCCAGCAGTGAAGGAGAGGCCAGTGGCTACACCTTC
TRBJ2-1 TRBV10-3 few TRBD1 16 CAISDPGTGGTGEQFF TGTGCCATCAGTGACCCCGGGACAGGGGGTACAGGTGAGCAGTTCTTC
TRBJ1-1 TRBV10-3 . . 11 CAISELDKAFF TGTGCCATCAGTGAGTTGGACAAAGCTTTCTTT
TRBJ2-5 TRBV2 . . 12 CASMISEETQYF TGTGCCAGCATGATTAGCGAAGAGACCCAGTACTTC
TRBJ2-5 TRBV5-4 . TRBD2 16 CASSSETSGLQETQYF TGTGCCAGCAGTTCCGAGACTAGCGGATTACAAGAGACCCAGTACTTC
TRBJ1-4 TRBV19 . TRBD1 15 CASSMNWQGDEKLFF TGTGCCAGTAGTATGAATTGGCAGGGGGATGAAAAACTGTTTTTT
TRBJ1-1 TRBV5-8 . . 14 CASSLEGLNTEAFF TGTGCCAGCAGCTTGGAGGGGTTGAACACTGAAGCTTTCTTT
TRBJ2-7 TRBV11-2 . TRBD2 15 CASSITSGRGLEQYF TGTGCCAGCAGCATCACCAGCGGGAGGGGTCTCGAGCAGTACTTC
TRBJ2-3 TRBV27 . . 17 CASTEEGNRGSTDTQYF TGTGCCAGCACGGAGGAGGGAAACAGGGGAAGCACAGATACGCAGTATTTT
TRBJ1-1 TRBV7-2 . TRBD1 16 CASSLGGTGASSEAFF TGTGCCAGCAGCTTGGGAGGGACAGGCGCATCCAGTGAAGCTTTCTTT
TRBJ1-1 TRBV5-6 few . 13 CASSLGRNTEAFF TGTGCCAGCAGCTTGGGCAGGAACACTGAAGCTTTCTTT
TRBJ2-2 TRBV5-1 . TRBD1 12 CASRQGTGELFF TGCGCCAGCAGACAGGGGACCGGGGAGCTGTTTTTT
TRBJ1-1 TRBV7-3 . . 13 CASSLSGRGEAFF TGTGCCAGCAGCTTATCAGGGAGGGGTGAAGCTTTCTTT
TRBJ1-2 TRBV7-6 . TRBD1 17 CASSPRQGVFENYGYTF TGTGCCAGCAGCCCCCGACAGGGTGTATTTGAGAACTATGGCTACACCTTC
TRBJ2-1 TRBV19 . TRBD1 15 CASSSTGGSYNEQFF TGTGCCAGTAGTTCCACAGGGGGGTCCTACAATGAGCAGTTCTTC
TRBJ2-1 TRBV7-9 . TRBD2 18 CASTTPGASGHSYNEQFF TGTGCCAGCACAACCCCCGGGGCTAGCGGTCACTCCTACAATGAGCAGTTCTTC
TRBJ2-1 TRBV4-3 few TRBD2 15 CASSPGTSGYNEQFF TGCGCCAGCAGCCCCGGGACTAGCGGCTACAATGAGCAGTTCTTC
TRBJ1-4 TRBV13 few . 15 CASSLGLATNEKLFF TGTGCCAGCAGCTTAGGACTCGCAACTAATGAAAAACTGTTTTTT
TRBJ1-1 TRBV5-3 . . 16 CARSLVKSEENTEAFF TGTGCCAGAAGCTTGGTGAAGTCTGAGGAGAACACTGAAGCTTTCTTT
TRBJ1-4 TRBV5-1 . TRBD1 14 CASSWDRGSEKLFF TGCGCCAGCAGCTGGGACAGGGGTAGTGAAAAACTGTTTTTT
TRBJ1-4 TRBV6-5 . . 13 CASRRGSGEKLFF TGTGCCAGCAGGCGAGGCTCCGGAGAAAAACTGTTTTTT
TRBJ2-2 TRBV12-5 . . 16 CASGWVSGRHTGELFF TGTGCTAGTGGTTGGGTGAGCGGGCGCCACACCGGGGAGCTGTTTTTT
TRBJ1-1 TRBV28 . . 13 CALKEGLYTEAFF TGTGCCCTCAAGGAGGGGCTTTACACTGAAGCTTTCTTT
TRBJ2-1 TRBV5-3 . TRBD2 15 CARSFCGRASYEQFF TGTGCCAGAAGCTTTTGCGGGAGGGCCTCCTATGAGCAGTTCTTC
TRBJ2-5 TRBV6-1 . . 15 CASSSSLPTGETQYF .
TRBJ2-3 TRBV15 . TRBD1 17 CATSREIGTGDLDTQYF TGTGCCACCAGCAGAGAGATAGGGACAGGGGATTTAGATACGCAGTATTTT
TRBJ1-1 TRBV7-9 . TRBD1 16 CASSSRTGGAWAEAFF TGTGCCAGCAGCTCGCGGACAGGGGGCGCCTGGGCTGAAGCTTTCTTT
TRBJ1-1 TRBV29-1 once . 13 CSVRGQMNTEAFF TGCAGCGTTCGTGGACAGATGAACACTGAAGCTTTCTTT
TRBJ1-2 TRBV13 few TRBD1 15 CASSQGTGEHYGYTF TGTGCCAGCAGCCAAGGGACAGGGGAACACTATGGCTACACCTTC
TRBJ2-7 TRBV9 . . 15 CASSVGGSYSYEQYF TGTGCCAGCAGCGTAGGAGGCAGCTACTCCTACGAGCAGTACTTC
TRBJ2-2 TRBV7-9 . TRBD1 17 CASSLSFRDREPGELFF TGTGCCAGCAGCTTATCATTTCGAGACAGGGAGCCCGGGGAGCTGTTTTTT
TRBJ2-7 TRBV28 . TRBD1 16 CASSWMRDRDPYEQYF TGTGCCAGCAGTTGGATGAGGGACAGGGACCCCTACGAGCAGTACTTC
TRBJ2-1 TRBV5-1 . TRBD1 15 CASSPQGAPYNEQFF TGCGCCAGCAGCCCACAGGGGGCACCCTACAATGAGCAGTTCTTC
TRBJ1-2 TRBV9 once . 13 CASSANRATGYTF TGTGCCAGCAGCGCCAACAGGGCCACTGGCTACACCTTC
TRBJ2-2 TRBV7-9 . TRBD2 15 CSSSLWEGRYGELFF TGTTCCAGCAGCCTTTGGGAGGGCCGGTACGGGGAGCTGTTTTTT
TRBJ1-2 TRBV15 . TRBD1 14 CATSRGDRVSGYTF TGTGCCACCAGCAGGGGAGACAGGGTCTCTGGCTACACCTTC
TRBJ2-3 TRBV19 . . 13 CASRLGPSDTQYF TGTGCCAGTAGGTTGGGGCCCTCAGATACGCAGTATTTT
TRBJ2-7 TRBV28 . TRBD1 15 CASSLLSGQSYEQYF TGTGCCAGCAGTTTATTGTCGGGACAGTCCTACGAGCAGTACTTC
TRBJ2-5 TRBV5-1 . TRBD2 16 CASRPYLAGGGETQYF TGCGCCAGCAGACCATACCTAGCGGGAGGCGGAGAGACCCAGTACTTC